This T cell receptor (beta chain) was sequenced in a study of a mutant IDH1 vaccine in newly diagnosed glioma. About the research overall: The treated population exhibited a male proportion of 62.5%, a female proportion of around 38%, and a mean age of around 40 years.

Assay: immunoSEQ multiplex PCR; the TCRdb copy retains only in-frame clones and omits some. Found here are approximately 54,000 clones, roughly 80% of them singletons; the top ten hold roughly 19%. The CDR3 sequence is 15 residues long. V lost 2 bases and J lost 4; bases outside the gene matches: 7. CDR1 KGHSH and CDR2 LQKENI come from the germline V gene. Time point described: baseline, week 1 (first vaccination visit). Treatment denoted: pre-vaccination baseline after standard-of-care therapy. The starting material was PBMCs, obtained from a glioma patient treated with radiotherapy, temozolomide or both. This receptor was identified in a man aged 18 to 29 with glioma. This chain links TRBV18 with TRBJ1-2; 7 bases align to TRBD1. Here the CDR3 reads CASSPDHRGGYGYTF. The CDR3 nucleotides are TGTGCCAGCTCACCAGACCACAGGGGCGGCTATGGCTACACCTTC.